This is a list of T cell receptor beta chains from one sample in a study of cytomegalovirus exposure and HLA in healthy donors. Some clones are missing from TCRdb's copy, which holds only in-frame ones; the method was immunoSEQ multiplex PCR. The table records about 180,000 clones, about 80% of them present only once. The sequencing input was PBMCs. Every receptor here comes from a man aged 55 to 69 in good health and CMV-seronegative. Each CDR3 is given with its conserved first and last residue. D genes are given only for firm matches. Size tells how often a clone was seen (once, few, many) or the class of an expanded clone, and some rows leave it out.

cdr3_aa: CASSDSGGGVDEQFF
cdr3_nt: TGTGCCAGCAGTGACTCCGGCGGGGGCGTGGATGAGCAGTTCTTC
clone_size: .
j_call: TRBJ2-1
d_call: .
v_call: TRBV6-4

cdr3_aa: CASSNIGQQNTEAFF
cdr3_nt: TGTGCCAGTAGTAATATCGGACAGCAGAACACTGAAGCTTTCTTT
clone_size: .
j_call: TRBJ1-1
d_call: .
v_call: TRBV19

cdr3_aa: CASSEVRGQPQNF
cdr3_nt: TGTGCCAGCAGTGAAGTGAGGGGGCAGCCCCAGAATTTT
clone_size: .
j_call: TRBJ1-5
d_call: TRBD1
v_call: TRBV6-1

cdr3_aa: CASSLAYRSDEQFF
cdr3_nt: TGTGCTAGCAGCTTAGCGTACAGGTCGGATGAGCAGTTCTTC
clone_size: .
j_call: TRBJ2-1
d_call: .
v_call: TRBV7-7

cdr3_aa: CASSLDPRGIETQYF
cdr3_nt: TGTGCCAGCAGCTTAGATCCCAGGGGGATAGAGACCCAGTACTTC
clone_size: .
j_call: TRBJ2-5
d_call: TRBD1
v_call: TRBV11-2

cdr3_aa: CASSLVPGRAGELFF
cdr3_nt: TGCGCCAGCAGCTTGGTCCCCGGGCGGGCCGGGGAGCTGTTTTTT
clone_size: once
j_call: TRBJ2-2
d_call: .
v_call: TRBV5-1

cdr3_aa: CASSQDISGDQPQHF
cdr3_nt: TGCGCCAGCAGCCAAGATATTTCGGGGGATCAGCCCCAGCATTTT
clone_size: .
j_call: TRBJ1-5
d_call: .
v_call: TRBV4-1

cdr3_aa: CASSLDRVTEAFF
cdr3_nt: TGTGCCAGCAGCCTGGACAGGGTGACTGAAGCTTTCTTT
clone_size: .
j_call: TRBJ1-1
d_call: TRBD1
v_call: TRBV7-8

cdr3_aa: CASSPGLGNTGELFF
cdr3_nt: TGTGCCAGCTCACCGGGACTTGGAAACACCGGGGAGCTGTTTTTT
clone_size: .
j_call: TRBJ2-2
d_call: .
v_call: TRBV18

cdr3_aa: CASTSGVSTDTQYF
cdr3_nt: TGTGCCAGCACCAGCGGCGTCAGTACAGATACGCAGTATTTT
clone_size: .
j_call: TRBJ2-3
d_call: .
v_call: TRBV9

cdr3_aa: CASSLDAGGPYEQYF
cdr3_nt: TGCGCCAGCAGCTTGGACGCGGGGGGGCCCTACGAGCAGTACTTC
clone_size: .
j_call: TRBJ2-7
d_call: TRBD2
v_call: TRBV5-1

cdr3_aa: CASSRTANYGYTF
cdr3_nt: TGTGCCAGCAGCCGGACAGCTAACTATGGCTACACCTTC
clone_size: .
j_call: TRBJ1-2
d_call: .
v_call: TRBV14

cdr3_aa: CASSKVAGPRVDEQYF
cdr3_nt: TGTGCCAGCTCAAAGGTAGCGGGCCCTCGGGTCGACGAGCAGTACTTC
clone_size: .
j_call: TRBJ2-7
d_call: TRBD2
v_call: TRBV7-6

cdr3_aa: CASSLSGGDNQPQHF
cdr3_nt: TGTGCCAGCAGCCTCAGCGGCGGGGACAATCAGCCCCAGCATTTT
clone_size: .
j_call: TRBJ1-5
d_call: .
v_call: TRBV9

cdr3_aa: CASSSNPGQNTNYGYTF
cdr3_nt: TGCGCCAGCAGCTCCAATCCGGGACAGAATACTAACTATGGCTACACCTTC
clone_size: few
j_call: TRBJ1-2
d_call: TRBD1
v_call: TRBV5-1

cdr3_aa: CASSATRASNQPQHF
cdr3_nt: TGTGCCAGCAGCGCAACGAGGGCTAGCAATCAGCCCCAGCATTTT
clone_size: few
j_call: TRBJ1-5
d_call: .
v_call: TRBV9

cdr3_aa: CASGLETGRTDTQYF
cdr3_nt: TGTGCTAGTGGTTTAGAGACAGGGCGGACAGATACGCAGTATTTT
clone_size: .
j_call: TRBJ2-3
d_call: TRBD1
v_call: TRBV12-5

cdr3_aa: CASGTGQGFGEQYF
cdr3_nt: TGTGCCAGCGGAACGGGACAGGGCTTTGGCGAGCAGTACTTC
clone_size: .
j_call: TRBJ2-7
d_call: TRBD1
v_call: TRBV9

cdr3_aa: CASSFESSGGAYEQFF
cdr3_nt: TGTGCCAGCAGCTTTGAGTCTAGCGGGGGGGCCTATGAGCAGTTCTTC
clone_size: .
j_call: TRBJ2-1
d_call: TRBD2
v_call: TRBV11-3

cdr3_aa: CASSLRDKNTDTQYF
cdr3_nt: TGTGCCAGCAGCTTGAGAGATAAAAACACAGATACGCAGTATTTT
clone_size: .
j_call: TRBJ2-3
d_call: .
v_call: TRBV28

cdr3_aa: CASSIGTQRGYEQYF
cdr3_nt: TGTGCCAGCAGCATCGGGACTCAGAGGGGATACGAGCAGTACTTC
clone_size: .
j_call: TRBJ2-7
d_call: .
v_call: TRBV13

cdr3_aa: CASRPGQRGKLFF
cdr3_nt: TGTGCCAGCAGGCCCGGCCAGCGGGGAAAACTGTTTTTT
clone_size: few
j_call: TRBJ1-4
d_call: .
v_call: TRBV28

cdr3_aa: CASSLSTGANTEAFF
cdr3_nt: TGCGCCAGCAGCTTGAGCACAGGGGCGAACACTGAAGCTTTCTTT
clone_size: .
j_call: TRBJ1-1
d_call: TRBD1
v_call: TRBV5-1

cdr3_aa: CASSVQGTEAFF
cdr3_nt: TGCGCCAGCAGCGTCCAGGGAACTGAAGCTTTCTTT
clone_size: few
j_call: TRBJ1-1
d_call: .
v_call: TRBV5-1

cdr3_aa: CASSLGGFGETQYF
cdr3_nt: TGTGCCAGCAGCTTAGGAGGGTTTGGGGAGACCCAGTACTTC
clone_size: .
j_call: TRBJ2-5
d_call: .
v_call: TRBV7-2

cdr3_aa: CASSLAWNRENTGELFF
cdr3_nt: TGCGCCAGCAGCTTGGCATGGAACAGGGAGAACACCGGGGAGCTGTTTTTT
clone_size: .
j_call: TRBJ2-2
d_call: .
v_call: TRBV5-1

cdr3_aa: CAIRGGAGQPQHF
cdr3_nt: TGTGCCATAAGGGGGGGGGCCGGGCAGCCCCAGCATTTT
clone_size: .
j_call: TRBJ1-5
d_call: .
v_call: TRBV2

cdr3_aa: CASCVGRELADYNSPLHF
cdr3_nt: TGTGCCAGCTGCGTCGGCAGGGAATTAGCTGACTATAATTCACCCCTCCACTTT
clone_size: once
j_call: TRBJ1-6
d_call: .
v_call: TRBV9

cdr3_aa: CASSHREGTGELFF
cdr3_nt: TGTGCCAGCAGTCACCGAGAGGGAACCGGGGAGCTGTTTTTT
clone_size: once
j_call: TRBJ2-2
d_call: .
v_call: TRBV6-4

cdr3_aa: CASRLLAGGPSNEQFF
cdr3_nt: TGTGCCAGCAGGCTATTAGCGGGGGGGCCGAGCAATGAGCAGTTCTTC
clone_size: few
j_call: TRBJ2-1
d_call: TRBD2
v_call: TRBV2

cdr3_aa: CASTEEIAGDGYTF
cdr3_nt: TGTGCCAGCACCGAAGAAATCGCAGGGGATGGCTACACCTTC
clone_size: .
j_call: TRBJ1-2
d_call: .
v_call: TRBV9

cdr3_aa: CASRLKVSSYNEQFF
cdr3_nt: TGTGCCAGCAGACTAAAGGTTAGCTCCTACAATGAGCAGTTCTTC
clone_size: .
j_call: TRBJ2-1
d_call: .
v_call: TRBV2

cdr3_aa: CASSPGTSGGVGQTQYF
cdr3_nt: TGCGCCAGCAGCCCAGGGACTAGCGGGGGCGTGGGACAGACCCAGTACTTC
clone_size: .
j_call: TRBJ2-5
d_call: TRBD2
v_call: TRBV5-1

cdr3_aa: CASSLFGTGNSPLHF
cdr3_nt: TGTGCCAGCAGCCTTTTCGGGACAGGGAATTCACCCCTCCACTTT
clone_size: .
j_call: TRBJ1-6
d_call: TRBD1
v_call: TRBV6-5

cdr3_aa: CASSTQGAGDQPQHF
cdr3_nt: TGTGCCAGCTCAACACAGGGGGCCGGCGATCAGCCCCAGCATTTT
clone_size: few
j_call: TRBJ1-5
d_call: TRBD1
v_call: TRBV18

cdr3_aa: CASSFGTGSYEQYF
cdr3_nt: TGTGCCAGCAGTTTTGGGACAGGGTCCTACGAGCAGTACTTC
clone_size: .
j_call: TRBJ2-7
d_call: TRBD1
v_call: TRBV6-5

cdr3_aa: CASRETGRVEQYF
cdr3_nt: TGCGCCAGCAGAGAGACAGGGAGGGTCGAGCAGTACTTC
clone_size: .
j_call: TRBJ2-7
d_call: .
v_call: TRBV10-2

cdr3_aa: CASSPSSGGYNEQFF
cdr3_nt: TGTGCTAGCAGCCCCTCTAGCGGGGGTTACAATGAGCAGTTCTTC
clone_size: .
j_call: TRBJ2-1
d_call: TRBD2
v_call: TRBV7-7

cdr3_aa: CASSLGPGGTGELFF
cdr3_nt: TGCGCCAGCAGCTTGGGGCCCGGAGGGACCGGGGAGCTGTTTTTT
clone_size: few
j_call: TRBJ2-2
d_call: .
v_call: TRBV5-1

cdr3_aa: CASSPLRAVNTDTQYF
cdr3_nt: TGTGCCAGCTCACCCCTTCGAGCGGTAAACACAGATACGCAGTATTTT
clone_size: .
j_call: TRBJ2-3
d_call: .
v_call: TRBV18